Presented here are 17 T cell receptor beta chains from one specimen sequenced in a study of CD8 T cells in Susac syndrome (dated by TCRdb to between 2017 and 2020). Libraries were built with the immunoSEQ multiplex PCR assay. RNA was extracted with the RNeasy kit and 0.5 to 1 ug was reverse transcribed using random hexamers. TCRdb applied fastp at Q25 and MiXCR to the public reads, then kept only in-frame beta chains. Rows merge per CDR3 protein into single entries with the most common DNA and genes. The sample includes some 180,000 distinct CDR3 sequences, with about 95% observed a single time. In total, the top ten clones hold 0.085% to 0.13% of the sample. Sequenced: CD4+ T cells from PBMCs. Source of these receptors: a human donor in good health.

The rearrangement joins TRBV19 to TRBJ2-3; the D gene is possibly TRBD2 (5 bases). Trimming took 2 bases from V and 8 from J, leaving 8 bases between them. In germline, CDR1 is LNHDA, CDR2 SQIVND (reference sequence). The CDR3 has 12 amino acids. The CDR3, as DNA: TGTGCCAGTAGTATACAGGACTCTACGCAGTATTTT. This gives the protein CASSIQDSTQYF. Full variable domain (missing parts from reference TRBV19 and TRBJ2-3): DGGITQSPKYLFRKEGQNVTLSCEQNLNHDAMYWYRQDPGQGLRLIYYSQIVNDFQKGDIAEGYSVSREKKESFPLTVTSAQKNPTAFYLCASSIQDSTQYFGPGTRLTVL.

The J gene is TRBJ2-7, the V gene TRBV20-1; D not certain. This CDR3 is built from 12 residues. CDR1 is DFQATT and CDR2 is SNEGSKA in the germline V gene (reference sequence). Trimming took 8 bases from V and 0 from J, leaving 11 bases between them. CDR3 in amino acids: CSTAKSSYEQYF. DNA for the CDR3: TGCAGTACAGCTAAGAGCTCCTACGAGCAGTACTTC.

The chain couples TRBV29-1 to TRBJ2-3; 7 bases are a match to TRBD2. The CDR3 has 13 residues. Germline CDR1 reads SQVTM; CDR2 reads ANQGSEA. After removal of 3 bases from V and 4 bases from J, the junction contained 4 bases not matched to a gene. CDR3: CSVETSGADTQYF. Here the CDR3 DNA reads TGCAGCGTTGAGACCAGCGGGGCAGATACGCAGTATTTT.

The chain is built from TRBV7-6 and TRBJ2-5; TRBD1 is a possible D gene (5 bases). Trimming took 1 base from V and 2 from J, leaving 14 bases between them. CDR1 is SGHVS and CDR2 is FNYEAQ in the germline V gene. The CDR3 length is 16 residues. The CDR3 DNA reads as TGTGCCAGCAGCTTAGTAACGGCAGGGTGGCAAGAGACCCAGTACTTC. This gives the protein CASSLVTAGWQETQYF.

J is TRBJ1-2 and V is TRBV28; D call uncertain. The CDR3 length is 15 residues. Trimming pared 6 bases from V and 4 bases from J, leaving 18 bases between. The germline CDR1 and CDR2 sequences are MDHEN and SYDVKM. The CDR3 sequence: CASSTEQPGVYGYTF. Written as DNA, the CDR3 is TGTGCCAGCAGCACCGAACAACCCGGGGTCTATGGCTACACCTTC.

This chain's CDR3 is CAWSAGTGAGYTF. The DNA for the CDR3 is TGTGCCTGGAGTGCCGGGACAGGGGCTGGCTACACCTTC. The chain has TRBV30 and TRBJ1-2; the match to TRBD1 covers 10 bases. CDR1 GTSNPN and CDR2 SVGIG come from the germline V gene (reference sequence). The CDR3 covers 13 residues. V dropped 1 base and J dropped 7; count of bases not matched to a gene: 3.

This chain connects TRBV20-1 to TRBJ2-5; TRBD1 matches 8 bases. CDR1 is DFQATT, CDR2 SNEGSKA, per germline (reference sequence). The CDR3 is 12 residues long. V was pared by 5 bases and J by 4 bases, with 3 bases of the junction left unmatched. The CDR3 DNA reads as TGCAGTGCTCTGACAGGGGTAGAGACCCAGTACTTC. Residues: CSALTGVETQYF.

The chain joins TRBV3-1 to TRBJ2-7; tentatively, D is TRBD1 (5 bases). The CDR3 totals 11 residues. CDR1 is LGHDT and CDR2 is YNNKEL in the germline V gene (reference sequence). With 2 bases removed from V and 7 bases from J, the gap between germline ends came to 6 bases. Here the CDR3 DNA reads TGTGCCAGCAGCCAACAGGGTGAGCAGTACTTC. Encoded protein: CASSQQGEQYF.

This chain connects TRBV5-1 to TRBJ2-3; D may be TRBD2 (5 bases). The CDR3 consists of 14 residues. Looked up from germline, CDR1 is SGHRS and CDR2 is YFSETQ. V dropped 7 bases and J dropped 5 bases, with 17 bases sitting between them. The CDR3 DNA reads as TGCGCCAGCCGAGACCCCCAAGGAGGAGATACGCAGTATTTT. This translates into CASRDPQGGDTQYF.

The chain carries TRBV12-3 or TRBV12-4 and TRBJ2-1; the match to TRBD2 covers 14 bases. Trimming took 3 bases from V and 6 from J; bases not matched to a gene: 1. The CDR3 extends over 15 amino acids. DNA of the CDR3: TGTGCCAGCAGTTTCGGGACTAGCGGGAGCAATGAGCAGTTCTTC. It specifies CASSFGTSGSNEQFF.

CDR3 sequence reads: CASSVTSGSGEQYF. CDR3 nucleotide sequence: TGCGCCAGCAGCGTGACTAGCGGGAGTGGCGAGCAGTACTTC. V usage is TRBV5-1 and J usage is TRBJ2-7, with 12 bases aligning to TRBD2. The CDR3 spans 14 residues. With 4 bases clipped from V and 6 bases from J, the junction kept 5 bases outside the gene matches. The germline V gene encodes CDR1 SGHRS and CDR2 YFSETQ.

V and J are TRBV18 and TRBJ2-1; a possible D gene is TRBD1 (6 bases). Trimming took off 4 bases at V and 2 bases at J, with 12 bases between the two ends. The CDR3 extends over 15 amino acids. The germline CDR1 and CDR2 sequences are KGHSH and LQKENI. The CDR3 DNA is TGTGCCAGCTCACTCGCTCAGGGGACCTACAATGAGCAGTTCTTC. It yields the protein CASSLAQGTYNEQFF. Together with reference TRBV18 and TRBJ2-1, the CDR3 gives the full variable domain: NAGVMQNPRHLVRRRGQEARLRCSPMKGHSHVYWYRQLPEEGLKFMVYLQKENIIDESGMPKERFSAEFPKEGPSILRIQQVVRGDSAAYFCASSLAQGTYNEQFFGPGTRLTVL.

CDR3 DNA: TGTGCCAGCAGTTACTCAGGGGGCTCCTACAATGAGCAGTTCTTC. The encoded protein is CASSYSGGSYNEQFF. The chain combines TRBV6-5 with TRBJ2-1, with D possibly being TRBD1 (6 bases). CDR1 MNHEY and CDR2 SVGAGI come from the germline V gene. V was clipped by 0 bases and J by 0 bases, with 6 bases between them. This CDR3 has 15 amino acids.

The chain links TRBV27 to TRBJ2-1; D is unresolved. CDR1 MNHEY and CDR2 SMNVEV come from the germline V gene (reference sequence). Trimming removed 7 bases from V and 9 bases from J, with 13 bases in between. This CDR3 comprises 12 residues. CDR3 in DNA: TGTGCCAGCACTCCTGGGATCGGTGAGCAGTTCTTC. Its translation: CASTPGIGEQFF.

V is TRBV30 and J is TRBJ2-2, with a tentative D call TRBD1 (7 bases). The CDR3 loop spans 16 amino acids. CDR1 GTSNPN and CDR2 SVGIG come from the germline V gene (reference sequence). Trimming shortened V by 4 bases and J by 2 bases, and 17 bases separated the two germline ends. The CDR3, as DNA: TGTGCCTGGATGCACCGGGGGACAGTAAACACCGGGGAGCTGTTTTTT. It specifies CAWMHRGTVNTGELFF.

The chain recombines TRBV30 with TRBJ2-1, with TRBD2 matching 10 bases. Germline V gives CDR1 GTSNPN, CDR2 SVGIG (reference sequence). The CDR3 totals 15 residues. Trimming cost V 1 base and J 5 bases; bases outside gene matches: 5. The CDR3 DNA sequence: TGTGCCTGGAGTGGGCTAGCGGGAGTGAACAATGAGCAGTTCTTC. Encoded protein: CAWSGLAGVNNEQFF.

The chain is built from TRBV20-1 and TRBJ2-7, with 10 bases aligning to TRBD1. V lost 3 bases to trimming and J lost 0 bases; unmatched junction nucleotides: 11. The CDR3 extends over 17 amino acids. The V gene's germline CDR1 is DFQATT and CDR2 SNEGSKA (reference sequence). This CDR3 reads CSARVGGQGKRSYEQYF. For the CDR3, the DNA is TGCAGTGCTAGGGTTGGGGGACAGGGGAAACGCTCCTACGAGCAGTACTTC.